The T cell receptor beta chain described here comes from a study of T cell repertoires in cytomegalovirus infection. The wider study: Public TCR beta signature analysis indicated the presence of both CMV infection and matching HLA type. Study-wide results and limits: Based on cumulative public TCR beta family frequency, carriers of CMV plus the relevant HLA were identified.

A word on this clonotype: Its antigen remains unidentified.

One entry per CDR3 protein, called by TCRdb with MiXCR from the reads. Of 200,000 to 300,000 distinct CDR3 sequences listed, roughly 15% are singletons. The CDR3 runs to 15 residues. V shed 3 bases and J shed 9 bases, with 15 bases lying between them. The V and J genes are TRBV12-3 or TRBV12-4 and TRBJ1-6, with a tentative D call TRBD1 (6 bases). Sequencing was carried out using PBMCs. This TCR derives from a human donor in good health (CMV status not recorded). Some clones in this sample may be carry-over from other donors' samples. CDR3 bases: TGTGCCAGCAGTTTTGGGGGCGAGGACAGTTCACCCCTCCACTTT. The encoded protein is CASSFGGEDSSPLHF.